Described below is a single T cell receptor (beta chain) sequence and its context. The antigen is unknown. Naive CD4+ cells were CD45RA-selected; the remaining cells were memory. The table came from immunoSEQ multiplex PCR; TCRdb's copy has only in-frame clones and leaves some out. Of roughly 1,500,000 clones in the sample, 98% to 99% were seen once. The length of the CDR3 is 19 residues. Trimming removed 0 bases from V and 1 base from J, with 22 bases in between. Germline loops: CDR1 ENHRY, CDR2 SYGVKD. The data belong to a study of shared clonotypes between healthy human individuals. Whole-study findings and limits: Limited genetic and exposure-history diversity came from having few donors.

Sample: naive CD4+ T cells sorted from blood. Subset here: CD45RA+ positively selected. This receptor was obtained from a young man in good health. The chain uses TRBV10-3 and TRBJ2-7; D possibly corresponds to TRBD1 (6 bases). CDR3 amino acids: CAISESRLKTRQDSYEQYF. The CDR3 nucleotides are TGTGCCATCAGTGAGTCACGATTGAAAACTCGACAGGATTCCTACGAGCAGTACTTC.